This T cell receptor (beta chain) originates from a study of blood T cell repertoires in COVID-19. The CDR3 spans 13 residues. The ends were cut back, 0 bases at V and 4 bases at J, with 3 bases in the middle. Per the germline V gene, CDR1 is KGHSH and CDR2 is LQKENI. Clones were read by immunoSEQ multiplex PCR, and TCRdb kept only the in-frame ones, dropping some. The top ten hold 5.6% of the sample, which has around 200,000 clones, about 82% seen once. Specimen: PBMCs or T cells enriched from blood (not recorded which). The V gene is TRBV18, the J gene TRBJ2-2; D gene ambiguous. This clonotype was sampled from a man in his forties with acute COVID-19. As DNA, the CDR3 is TGTGCCAGCTCACCACCCTCCACCGGGGAGCTGTTTTTT. Its protein product is CASSPPSTGELFF.